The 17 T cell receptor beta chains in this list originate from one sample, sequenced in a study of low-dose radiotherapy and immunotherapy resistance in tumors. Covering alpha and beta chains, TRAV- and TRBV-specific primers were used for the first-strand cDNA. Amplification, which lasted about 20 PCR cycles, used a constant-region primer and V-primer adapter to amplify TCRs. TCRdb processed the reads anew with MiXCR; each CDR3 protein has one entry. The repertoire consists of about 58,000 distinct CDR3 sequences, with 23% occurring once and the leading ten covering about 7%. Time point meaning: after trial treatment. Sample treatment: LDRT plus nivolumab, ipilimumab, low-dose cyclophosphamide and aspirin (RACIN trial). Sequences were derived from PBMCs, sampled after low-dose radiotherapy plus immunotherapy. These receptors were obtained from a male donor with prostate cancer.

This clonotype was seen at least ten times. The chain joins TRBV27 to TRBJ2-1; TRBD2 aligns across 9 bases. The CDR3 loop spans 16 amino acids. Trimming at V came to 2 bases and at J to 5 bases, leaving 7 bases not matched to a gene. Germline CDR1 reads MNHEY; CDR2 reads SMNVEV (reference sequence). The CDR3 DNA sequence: TGTGCCAGCAGTTTACTAGCGGGATTTTCAAACAATGAGCAGTTCTTC. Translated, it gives CASSLLAGFSNNEQFF.

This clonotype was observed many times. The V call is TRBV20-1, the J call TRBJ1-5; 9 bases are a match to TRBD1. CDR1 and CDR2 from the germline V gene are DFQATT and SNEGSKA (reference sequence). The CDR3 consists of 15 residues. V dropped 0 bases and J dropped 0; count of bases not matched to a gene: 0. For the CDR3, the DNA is TGCAGTGCTAGAGAGACAGGGGGTAGCAATCAGCCCCAGCATTTT. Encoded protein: CSARETGGSNQPQHF.

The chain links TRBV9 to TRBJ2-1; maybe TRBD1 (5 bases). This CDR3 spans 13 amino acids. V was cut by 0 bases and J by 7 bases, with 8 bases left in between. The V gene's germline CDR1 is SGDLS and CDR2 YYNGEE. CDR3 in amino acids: CASSVGGWNEQFF. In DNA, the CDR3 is TGTGCCAGCAGCGTAGGGGGCTGGAATGAGCAGTTCTTC.

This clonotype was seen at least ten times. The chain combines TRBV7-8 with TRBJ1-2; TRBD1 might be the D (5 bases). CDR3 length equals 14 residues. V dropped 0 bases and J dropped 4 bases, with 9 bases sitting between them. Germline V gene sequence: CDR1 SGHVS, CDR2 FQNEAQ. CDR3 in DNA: TGTGCCAGCAGCTTAGCGCTGGGGACCTATGGCTACACCTTC. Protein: CASSLALGTYGYTF.

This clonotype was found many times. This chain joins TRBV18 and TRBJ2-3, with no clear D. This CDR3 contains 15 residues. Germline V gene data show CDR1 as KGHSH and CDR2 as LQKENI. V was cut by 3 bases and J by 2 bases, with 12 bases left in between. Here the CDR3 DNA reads TGTGCCAGCTCACCGCTACAGTCATCCACAGATACGCAGTATTTT. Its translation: CASSPLQSSTDTQYF.

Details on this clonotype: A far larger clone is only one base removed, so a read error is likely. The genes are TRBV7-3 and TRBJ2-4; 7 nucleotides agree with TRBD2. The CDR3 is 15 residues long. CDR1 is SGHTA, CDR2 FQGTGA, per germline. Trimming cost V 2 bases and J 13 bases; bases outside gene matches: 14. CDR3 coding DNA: TGTGCCAGCAGCTTAGGCGGGGGTATCTACAATGAGCAGTACTTC. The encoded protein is CASSLGGGIYNEQYF. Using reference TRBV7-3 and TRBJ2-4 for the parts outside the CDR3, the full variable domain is GAGVSQTPSNKVTEKGKYVELRCDPISGHTALYWYRQSLGQGPEFLIYFQGTGAADDSGLPNDRFFAVRPEGSVSTLKIQRTERGDSAVYLCASSLGGGIYNEQYFGAGTRLSVL.

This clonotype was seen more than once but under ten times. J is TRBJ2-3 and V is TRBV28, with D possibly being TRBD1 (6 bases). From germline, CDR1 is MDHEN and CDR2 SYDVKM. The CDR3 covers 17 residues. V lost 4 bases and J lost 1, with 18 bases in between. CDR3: CASSSRPLRTGTDTQYF. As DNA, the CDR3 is TGTGCCAGCAGTTCGCGTCCGCTCCGGACAGGCACAGATACGCAGTATTTT.

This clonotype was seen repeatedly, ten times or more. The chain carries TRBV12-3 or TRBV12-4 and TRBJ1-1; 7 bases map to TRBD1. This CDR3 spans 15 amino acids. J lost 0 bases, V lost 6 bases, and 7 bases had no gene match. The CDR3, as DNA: TGTGCCAGCAGCCTACAGGGGCCGATGAACACTGAAGCTTTCTTT. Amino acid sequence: CASSLQGPMNTEAFF.

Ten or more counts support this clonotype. CDR3 protein: CASTRLAGTYNEQFF. CDR3 DNA: TGTGCCAGCACCAGACTAGCGGGAACGTACAATGAGCAGTTCTTC. V is TRBV28 and J is TRBJ2-1; 11 nucleotides agree with TRBD2. Germline V gives CDR1 MDHEN, CDR2 SYDVKM. Trimming at V came to 7 bases and at J to 4 bases, leaving 6 bases not matched to a gene. This CDR3 is 15 amino acids long.

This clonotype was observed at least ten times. CDR3 DNA: TGTGCCAGCAGCGCCTCTAGGGTTGACACGCAGTATTTT. Its translation: CASSASRVDTQYF. The rearrangement uses TRBV11-2 and TRBJ2-3, with D unclear. The germline CDR1 and CDR2 sequences are SGHAT and FQNNGV. Trimming took off 5 bases at V and 9 bases at J, with 15 bases between the two ends. CDR3 length equals 13 residues.

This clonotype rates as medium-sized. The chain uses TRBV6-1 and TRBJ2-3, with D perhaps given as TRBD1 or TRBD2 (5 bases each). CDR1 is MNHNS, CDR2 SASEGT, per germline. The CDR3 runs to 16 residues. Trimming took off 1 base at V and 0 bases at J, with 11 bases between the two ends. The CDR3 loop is CASSEVPGLSTDTQYF. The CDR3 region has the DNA TGTGCCAGCAGTGAAGTGCCGGGGCTAAGCACAGATACGCAGTATTTT.

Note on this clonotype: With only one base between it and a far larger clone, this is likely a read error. DNA for the CDR3: TGTGCCAGCAGCCAAGATGGGGCTAGCGGGGGGATCCGAAATGAGCAGTACTTC. Its protein product is CASSQDGASGGIRNEQYF. This chain links TRBV4-2 with TRBJ2-5, with 11 bases lining up with TRBD2. The CDR3 contains 18 residues. J was trimmed by 11 bases and V by 0 bases; bases with no gene match: 17. Germline V gene lookup returns CDR1 LGHNA and CDR2 YNFKEQ.

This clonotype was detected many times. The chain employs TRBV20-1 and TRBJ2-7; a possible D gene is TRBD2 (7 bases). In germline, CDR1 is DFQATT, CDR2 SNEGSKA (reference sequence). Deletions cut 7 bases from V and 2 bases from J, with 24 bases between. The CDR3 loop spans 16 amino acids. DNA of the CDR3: TGCAGTGTTAAGACCCGCAGGGGAGGGAGCACCTACGAGCAGTACTTC. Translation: CSVKTRRGGSTYEQYF.

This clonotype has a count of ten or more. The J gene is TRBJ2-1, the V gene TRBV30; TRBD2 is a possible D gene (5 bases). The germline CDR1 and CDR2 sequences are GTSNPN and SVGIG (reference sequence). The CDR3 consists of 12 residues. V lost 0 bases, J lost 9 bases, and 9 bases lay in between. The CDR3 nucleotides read TGTGCCTGGAGTGTTGCGGCGGGTGAGCAGTTCTTC. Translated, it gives CAWSVAAGEQFF.

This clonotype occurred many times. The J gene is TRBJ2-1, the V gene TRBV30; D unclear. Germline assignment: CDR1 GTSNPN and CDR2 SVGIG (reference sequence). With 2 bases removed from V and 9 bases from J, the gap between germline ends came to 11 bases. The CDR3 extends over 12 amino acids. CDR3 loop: CAWSSDDGEQFF. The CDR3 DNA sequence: TGTGCCTGGAGTAGTGACGACGGTGAGCAGTTCTTC.

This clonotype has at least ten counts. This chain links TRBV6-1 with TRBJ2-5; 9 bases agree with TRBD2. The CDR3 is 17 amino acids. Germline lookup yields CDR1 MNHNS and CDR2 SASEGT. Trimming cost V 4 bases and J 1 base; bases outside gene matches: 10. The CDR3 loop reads CASSGNSGRSVQETQYF. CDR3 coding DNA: TGTGCCAGCAGTGGGAATAGCGGGAGATCAGTCCAAGAGACCCAGTACTTC.

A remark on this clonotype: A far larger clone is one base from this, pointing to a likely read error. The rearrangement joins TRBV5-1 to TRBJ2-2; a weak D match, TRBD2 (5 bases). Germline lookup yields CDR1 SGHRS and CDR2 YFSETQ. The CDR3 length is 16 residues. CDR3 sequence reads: CASSAHWVANTGEPFF. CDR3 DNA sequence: TGTGCCAGCAGCGCCCACTGGGTCGCGAACACCGGGGAGCCGTTTTTT. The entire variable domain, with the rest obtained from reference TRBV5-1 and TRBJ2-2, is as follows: KAGVTQTPRYLIKTRGQQVTLSCSPISGHRSVSWYQQTPGQGLQFLFEYFSETQRNKGNFPGRFSGRQFSNSRSEMNVSTLELGDSALYLCASSAHWVANTGEPFFGEGSRLTVL.